One sample yielded the 30 T cell receptor beta chains listed below, sequenced in a study of cytomegalovirus exposure and HLA in healthy donors. The study ran its PCR with 60 Vbeta and 13 Jbeta primers. Sequencing was performed with immunoSEQ multiplex PCR; in TCRdb, only in-frame clones are kept and a portion is missing. The profile shows fewer than 150,000 clones, 80% of them singletons. What was sequenced was PBMCs. The origin of the receptors is a man aged 35-49 years in good health and CMV-seronegative.

This chain connects TRBV28 to TRBJ1-4, with 7 positions matching TRBD1. The V gene's germline CDR1 is MDHEN and CDR2 SYDVKM. The CDR3 is made up of 13 amino acids. Trimming at V came to 5 bases and at J to 7 bases, leaving 4 bases not matched to a gene. Here the CDR3 reads CASSQGGGEKLFF. The CDR3 DNA is TGTGCCAGCAGTCAGGGGGGAGGTGAAAAACTGTTTTTT.

V usage is TRBV5-1 and J usage is TRBJ1-2; the match to TRBD1 covers 8 bases. The V and J ends lost 1 base and 2 bases, in that order; junction bases with no gene match: 1. This CDR3 spans 14 amino acids. Germline V gives CDR1 SGHRS, CDR2 YFSETQ. For the CDR3, the DNA is TGCGCCAGCAGCTTGCACAGGGGGAACTATGGCTACACCTTC. This encodes CASSLHRGNYGYTF.

The chain recombines TRBV7-8 with TRBJ2-7, with a weak D call TRBD2 (7 bases). The germline V gene has CDR1 SGHVS and CDR2 FQNEAQ. CDR3 length equals 14 residues. The germline V and J ends were trimmed by 3 bases and 7 bases, with 16 bases remaining between them. CDR3 in amino acids: CASSLYGGQGEQYF. The CDR3 nucleotides are TGTGCCAGCAGCTTGTACGGGGGGCAGGGAGAGCAGTACTTC.

The CDR3 is CASSLRTDAYNEQFF. DNA of the CDR3: TGTGCCAGCAGTTTACGGACAGACGCCTACAATGAGCAGTTCTTC. The chain employs TRBV27 and TRBJ2-1; possible D gene TRBD1, 6 bases. The CDR3 has 15 amino acids. Trimming cost V 2 bases and J 2 bases, with 10 bases left between them. Germline V CDR1 and CDR2: MNHEY, SMNVEV (reference sequence).

The chain links TRBV2 to TRBJ2-5, with D maybe TRBD1 (5 bases). This CDR3 comprises 12 residues. V was pared by 4 bases and J by 9 bases, with 12 bases between. CDR1 SNHLY and CDR2 FYNNEI come from the germline V gene. The CDR3, as DNA: TGTGCCAGCAGTGCGACAGATCGGGCCCAGTACTTC. Protein: CASSATDRAQYF.

The chain couples TRBV7-3 to TRBJ1-1; D is uncertain. This CDR3 comprises 14 residues. With 1 base removed from V and 5 bases from J, the gap between germline ends came to 11 bases. Germline values: CDR1 SGHTA, CDR2 FQGTGA. DNA of the CDR3: TGTGCCAGCAGCTTAAGAGGGAAGGGAACTGAAGCTTTCTTT. Protein product: CASSLRGKGTEAFF.

This chain links TRBV6-6 with TRBJ1-4; maybe TRBD1 (5 bases). V was clipped by 9 bases and J by 2 bases, with 13 bases between them. This CDR3 comprises 14 residues. Germline V gene data show CDR1 as MNHNY and CDR2 as SVGAGI (reference sequence). The CDR3 reads CASLQGLTNEKLFF. As DNA, the CDR3 is TGTGCCAGTTTGCAGGGTCTCACTAATGAAAAACTGTTTTTT.

The sample holds a few counts of this clone. V and J are TRBV7-2 and TRBJ2-5; no firm D call. V was clipped by 7 bases and J by 2 bases, with 8 bases between them. Germline-derived CDR1 and CDR2 are SGHTA and FQGNSA. The CDR3 runs to 12 residues. Written as DNA, the CDR3 is TGTGCCAGCAAAAATCCGCAAGAGACCCAGTACTTC. Amino acid sequence: CASKNPQETQYF.

This sequence joins TRBV5-1 and TRBJ2-1; TRBD2 matches 10 bases. The CDR3 runs 16 residues. Losses at the gene ends were 3 bases for V and 4 bases for J; bases not matched to a gene: 7. In germline, CDR1 is SGHRS, CDR2 YFSETQ. The CDR3 here is CASSSHTSGAYNEQFF. CDR3 sequence (DNA): TGCGCCAGCAGCTCCCATACTAGCGGGGCTTACAATGAGCAGTTCTTC.

V is TRBV6-1 and J is TRBJ1-2, with D possibly matching TRBD1 (6 bases). In germline, CDR1 is MNHNS, CDR2 SASEGT. V was cut by 4 bases and J by 8 bases, with 14 bases left in between. The CDR3 sequence is 13 residues long. The CDR3 loop is CASSGNRVSGYTF. CDR3 DNA sequence: TGTGCCAGCAGTGGCAACAGGGTTAGCGGCTACACCTTC.

The V gene is TRBV12-5, the J gene TRBJ1-1; maybe TRBD1 (6 bases). The germline V and J ends were trimmed by 6 bases and 3 bases, with 17 bases remaining between them. The CDR3 runs to 15 residues. Per the germline V gene, CDR1 is LGHNT and CDR2 is FRNRAP. The chain's CDR3 is CASGKRGQTYTEAFF. The CDR3 nucleotides read TGTGCTAGTGGGAAAAGGGGACAAACTTACACTGAAGCTTTCTTT.

The V call is TRBV5-1, the J call TRBJ2-2, with 7 bases matching TRBD2. The CDR3 consists of 15 residues. The germline CDR1 and CDR2 sequences are SGHRS and YFSETQ. V trimming: 0 bases; J trimming: 7 bases; junction bases outside the gene matches: 6. Here the CDR3 DNA reads TGCGCCAGCAGCTTGGTGGCGGGAGCTGACGGGGAGCTGTTTTTT. It specifies CASSLVAGADGELFF.

J is TRBJ2-5 and V is TRBV7-7; tentative D call: TRBD1 (6 bases). The V gene lost 8 bases and the J gene lost 3 bases, with 13 bases spanning the gap. Germline CDR1 and CDR2: SSHAT and FNYEAQ (reference sequence). This CDR3 is built from 13 residues. CDR3 in amino acids: CASGGRGKETQYF. The CDR3 DNA is TGTGCCAGCGGTGGAAGGGGGAAAGAGACCCAGTACTTC.

The sample holds a few counts of this clone. Without the conserved terminal phenylalanine or tryptophan, this CDR3 likely stems from a read error. The chain recombines TRBV7-2 with TRBJ2-3; a weak D match, TRBD1 (6 bases). The CDR3 has 13 residues. Looked up from germline, CDR1 is SGHTA and CDR2 is FQGNSA. With 2 bases removed from V and 3 bases from J, the gap between germline ends came to 6 bases. CDR3 protein: CASSLQGTDTQYV. In nucleotides, the CDR3 is TGTGCCAGCAGCTTACAGGGGACAGATACGCAGTATGTT.

The rearrangement joins TRBV15 to TRBJ2-1; D call uncertain. Trimming removed 0 bases from V and 7 bases from J, with 10 bases in between. CDR1 and CDR2 from the germline V gene are LNHNV and YYDKDF (reference sequence). This CDR3 is 14 amino acids long. The DNA for the CDR3 is TGTGCCACCAGCAGAGACCTAATAATGAATGAGCAGTTCTTC. Amino acid sequence: CATSRDLIMNEQFF.

Comments on this clone: Since the CDR3 does not end with the conserved phenylalanine or tryptophan, this likely comes from a read error. The chain has TRBV2 and TRBJ2-6; D uncertain. V lost 6 bases and J lost 12, with 9 bases in between. There are 11 residues in the CDR3. Germline V gives CDR1 SNHLY, CDR2 FYNNEI. The DNA of the CDR3 is TGTGCCAGCAGCTCAAATGGCGTCCTGACTGTC. This gives the protein CASSSNGVLTV.

V and J are TRBV2 and TRBJ1-5; no reliable D call. Germline lookup yields CDR1 SNHLY and CDR2 FYNNEI. The CDR3 is 13 residues long. V lost 7 bases and J 7 bases, leaving 14 bases between the germline ends. CDR3 nucleotides: TGTGCCAGCACCTACCTTCCGGGGCAGCCCCAGCATTTT. Translation: CASTYLPGQPQHF.

This clone turned up a few times. V and J are TRBV10-3 and TRBJ2-1; maybe TRBD2 (6 bases). Germline V gene data show CDR1 as ENHRY and CDR2 as SYGVKD. The CDR3 runs to 16 residues. The V end was cut by 8 bases, the J end by 4 bases, with 21 bases between. In DNA, the CDR3 is TGTGCCATCCGAGGAATGGCGGGGATGGGGTACAATGAGCAGTTCTTC. This translates into CAIRGMAGMGYNEQFF.

This clone was observed once. The rearrangement uses TRBV30 and TRBJ1-1, with 8 bases identical to TRBD1. CDR1 is GTSNPN, CDR2 SVGIG, per germline (reference sequence). The length of the CDR3 is 16 residues. V gave up 2 bases and J gave up 1 base; unmatched junction bases: 9. The CDR3 nucleotides are TGTGCCTGGAGTCCACCCGGACAGGGCTGGAACACTGAAGCTTTCTTT. Translated, it gives CAWSPPGQGWNTEAFF.

This clone was picked up a small number of times. This chain links TRBV6-1 with TRBJ1-5; no clear D. Deletions cut 0 bases from V and 2 bases from J, with 5 bases between. The CDR3 has 14 residues. Germline V lookup: CDR1 MNHNS, CDR2 SASEGT. DNA for the CDR3: TGTGCCAGCAGTGAAGCACACCGCAATCAGCCCCAGCATTTT. Its protein is CASSEAHRNQPQHF.

The CDR3 DNA reads as TGTGCCAGCGCGGGACAGGGTGGAAACACCATATATTTT. Translating it yields CASAGQGGNTIYF. The chain is built from TRBV28 and TRBJ1-3; 9 positions agree with TRBD1. J lost 3 bases, V lost 8 bases, and 2 bases had no gene match. This CDR3 is built from 13 residues. The V gene's germline CDR1 is MDHEN and CDR2 SYDVKM.

CDR3 loop: CASTQTGGLYEQYF. The DNA of the CDR3 is TGTGCCAGCACCCAGACAGGCGGCCTATACGAGCAGTACTTC. The chain employs TRBV7-9 and TRBJ2-7; D is perhaps TRBD1 (6 bases). There are 14 residues in the CDR3. Germline CDR1 reads SEHNR; CDR2 reads FQNEAQ (reference sequence). Trimming took 7 bases from V and 4 from J, leaving 17 bases between them.

The V and J genes are TRBV5-1 and TRBJ1-4, with D possibly being TRBD1 (5 bases). This CDR3 spans 16 amino acids. Trimming took off 4 bases at V and 0 bases at J, with 13 bases between the two ends. From germline, CDR1 is SGHRS and CDR2 YFSETQ. Here the CDR3 DNA reads TGCGCCAGCAGCGATTTAGGGACTGCAACTAATGAAAAACTGTTTTTT. Translation: CASSDLGTATNEKLFF.

The chain combines TRBV5-1 with TRBJ2-5, with TRBD1 matching 9 bases. From germline, CDR1 is SGHRS and CDR2 YFSETQ. The V segment lost 2 bases and the J segment 5 bases; nucleotides outside the gene matches: 16. CDR3 length: 18 residues. The CDR3 sequence: CASSFVGTGLSIGETQYF. The CDR3 coding sequence is TGCGCCAGCAGCTTTGTGGGGACAGGGCTCTCGATTGGGGAGACCCAGTACTTC.

The genes are TRBV5-1 and TRBJ2-1; 8 nucleotides align to TRBD2. Germline-derived CDR1 and CDR2 are SGHRS and YFSETQ. The CDR3 length is 15 residues. J gave up 3 bases and V 2 bases, and 4 bases lay outside the gene matches. The CDR3 DNA reads TGCGCCAGCAGCTTCGCGGCGGGAGGCTACAATGAGCAGTTCTTC. It is translated as CASSFAAGGYNEQFF.

This chain links TRBV6-5 with TRBJ1-1; 10 nucleotides match TRBD1. Trimming at V came to 6 bases and at J to 1 base, leaving 5 bases not matched to a gene. This CDR3 is 15 amino acids long. CDR1 and CDR2 (germline): MNHEY, SVGAGI. CDR3 DNA: TGTGCCAGCAGGACAGGGGGCCTAGGGAACACTGAAGCTTTCTTT. Translating it yields CASRTGGLGNTEAFF.

V gene TRBV28 combines with J gene TRBJ1-4; 8 bases line up with TRBD1. This CDR3 has 16 amino acids. CDR1 is MDHEN, CDR2 SYDVKM, per germline. After removal of 3 bases from V and 4 bases from J, the junction contained 7 bases not matched to a gene. CDR3 residues: CASSLFFGTGNEKLFF. CDR3 coding DNA: TGTGCCAGCAGTTTGTTTTTCGGGACAGGTAATGAAAAACTGTTTTTT. Variable domain in full (rest from reference TRBV28 and TRBJ1-4): DVKVTQSSRYLVKRTGEKVFLECVQDMDHENMFWYRQDPGLGLRLIYFSYDVKMKEKGDIPEGYSVSREKKERFSLILESASTNQTSMYLCASSLFFGTGNEKLFFGSGTQLSVL.

The chain couples TRBV10-2 to TRBJ2-3; 11 bases are a match to TRBD2. Germline trimming cut 10 bases from V and 4 bases from J; bases unmatched to any gene: 10. The germline V gene has CDR1 WSHSY and CDR2 SAAADI. The CDR3 is 15 amino acids. The CDR3 spells CATVLAGGPSDTQYF. The CDR3 nucleotides are TGCGCCACCGTCTTAGCGGGAGGGCCCTCAGATACGCAGTATTTT.

A note on this clone: A read error may account for a junction end that differs from germline. The chain couples TRBV5-1 to TRBJ1-4; unclear D gene. Germline V lookup: CDR1 SGHRS, CDR2 YFSETQ. The CDR3 is 16 amino acids. In DNA, the CDR3 is TGCGCCAGCACCTTGATGAGGGCAGGAGCTAATGAAAAACTGTTTTTT. Residues: CASTLMRAGANEKLFF.

The chain is built from TRBV10-3 and TRBJ1-2; perhaps TRBD1 as D (6 bases). Germline lookup yields CDR1 ENHRY and CDR2 SYGVKD. The CDR3 runs to 14 residues. The V end was cut by 0 bases, the J end by 7 bases, with 12 bases between. The CDR3 here is CAISESPQGRGYTF. Here the CDR3 DNA reads TGTGCCATCAGTGAGTCGCCTCAGGGGCGTGGCTACACCTTC.